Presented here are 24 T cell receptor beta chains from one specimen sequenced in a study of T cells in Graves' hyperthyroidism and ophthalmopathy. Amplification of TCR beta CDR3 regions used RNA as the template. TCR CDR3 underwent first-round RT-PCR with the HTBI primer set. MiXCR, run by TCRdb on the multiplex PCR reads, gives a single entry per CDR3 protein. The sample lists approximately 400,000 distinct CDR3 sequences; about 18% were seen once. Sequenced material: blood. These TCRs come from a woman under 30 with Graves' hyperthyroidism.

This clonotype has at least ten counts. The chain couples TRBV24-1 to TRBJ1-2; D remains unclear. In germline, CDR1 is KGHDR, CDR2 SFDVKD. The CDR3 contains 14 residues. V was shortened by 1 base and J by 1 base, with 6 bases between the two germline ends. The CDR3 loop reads CATSDFPDNYGYTF. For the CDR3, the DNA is TGTGCCACCAGTGATTTCCCAGATAACTATGGCTACACCTTC.

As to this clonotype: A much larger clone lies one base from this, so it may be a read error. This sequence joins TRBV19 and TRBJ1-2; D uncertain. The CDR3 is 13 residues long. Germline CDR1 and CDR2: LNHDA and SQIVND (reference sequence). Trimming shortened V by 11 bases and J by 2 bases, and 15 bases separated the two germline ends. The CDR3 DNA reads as TGTGCCGGTACTCAGAAATGGAACTATGGCTACACCTTC. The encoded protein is CAGTQKWNYGYTF.

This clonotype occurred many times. The CDR3 protein is CASSVDFYEQYF. DNA for the CDR3: TGTGCCAGCAGCGTCGACTTCTACGAGCAGTACTTC. The chain recombines TRBV7-9 with TRBJ2-7; no definite D call. Germline lookup yields CDR1 SEHNR and CDR2 FQNEAQ (reference sequence). This CDR3 spans 12 amino acids. Deletions cut 5 bases from V and 3 bases from J, with 8 bases between.

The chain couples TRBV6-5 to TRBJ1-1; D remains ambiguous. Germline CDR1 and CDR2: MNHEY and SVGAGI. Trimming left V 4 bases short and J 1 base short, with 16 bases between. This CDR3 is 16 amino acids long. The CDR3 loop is CASSFSRMSGNTEAFF. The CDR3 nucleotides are TGTGCCAGCAGTTTCTCAAGGATGTCGGGGAACACTGAAGCTTTCTTT.

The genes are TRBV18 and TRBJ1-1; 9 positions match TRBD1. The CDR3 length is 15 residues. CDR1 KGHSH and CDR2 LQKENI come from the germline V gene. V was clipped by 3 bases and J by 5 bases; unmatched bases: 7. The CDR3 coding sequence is TGTGCCAGCTCACCTGGACAGGGGCGGGAGACTGAAGCTTTCTTT. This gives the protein CASSPGQGRETEAFF.

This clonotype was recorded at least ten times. Here the CDR3 reads CASLRVTNTGELFF. In DNA form, the CDR3 reads TGTGCCAGCCTGCGGGTAACCAACACCGGGGAGCTGTTTTTT. The V call is TRBV12-3 or TRBV12-4, the J call TRBJ2-2, with a tentative D call TRBD2 (5 bases). Between the trimmed V and J ends, which lost 8 bases and 2 bases, there was a span of 12 bases. CDR3 size: 14 residues.

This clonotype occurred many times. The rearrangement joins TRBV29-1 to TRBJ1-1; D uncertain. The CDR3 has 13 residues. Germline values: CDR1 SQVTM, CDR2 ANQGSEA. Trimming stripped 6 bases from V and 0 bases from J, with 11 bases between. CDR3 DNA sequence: TGCAGCGTCTACGGACTCCTGAACACTGAAGCTTTCTTT. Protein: CSVYGLLNTEAFF.

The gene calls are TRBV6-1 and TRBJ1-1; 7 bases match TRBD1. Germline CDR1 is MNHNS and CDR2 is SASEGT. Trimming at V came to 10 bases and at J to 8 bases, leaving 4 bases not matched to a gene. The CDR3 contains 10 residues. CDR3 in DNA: TGTGCCACAGGGGACAGCGAAGCTTTCTTT. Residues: CATGDSEAFF.

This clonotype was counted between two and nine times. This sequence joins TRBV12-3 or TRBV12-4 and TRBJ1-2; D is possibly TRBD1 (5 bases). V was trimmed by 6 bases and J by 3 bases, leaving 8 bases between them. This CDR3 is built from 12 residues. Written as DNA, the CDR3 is TGTGCCAGCAGGGGGGACTACTATGGCTACACCTTC. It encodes CASRGDYYGYTF.

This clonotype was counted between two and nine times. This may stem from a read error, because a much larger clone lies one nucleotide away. CDR3 sequence: CASSFRSLEETKYF. The CDR3 DNA sequence: TGTGCCAGCAGTTTCCGCAGCCTCGAGGAGACCAAGTACTTC. This sequence joins TRBV12-3 or TRBV12-4 and TRBJ2-5; D is uncertain. CDR3 size: 14 residues.

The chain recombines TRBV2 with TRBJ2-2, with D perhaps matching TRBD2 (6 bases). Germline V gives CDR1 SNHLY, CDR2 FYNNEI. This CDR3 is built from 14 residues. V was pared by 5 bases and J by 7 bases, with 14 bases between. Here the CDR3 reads CASSPGLTIGELFF. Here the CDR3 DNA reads TGTGCCAGCAGTCCGGGACTCACAATCGGGGAGCTGTTTTTT.

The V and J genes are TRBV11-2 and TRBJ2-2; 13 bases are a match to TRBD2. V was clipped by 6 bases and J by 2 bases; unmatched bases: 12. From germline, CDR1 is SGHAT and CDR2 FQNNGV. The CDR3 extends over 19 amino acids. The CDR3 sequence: CASRPLAGGPSRNTGELFF. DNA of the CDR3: TGTGCCAGCAGGCCACTAGCGGGGGGGCCGTCCCGAAACACCGGGGAGCTGTTTTTT.

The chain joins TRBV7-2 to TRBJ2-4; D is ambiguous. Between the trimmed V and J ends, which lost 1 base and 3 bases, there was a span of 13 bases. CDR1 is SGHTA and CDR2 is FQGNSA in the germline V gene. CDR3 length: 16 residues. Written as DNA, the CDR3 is TGTGCCAGCAGCTTAGGTATCGCCTGGGGCAAAAACATTCAGTACTTC. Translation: CASSLGIAWGKNIQYF.

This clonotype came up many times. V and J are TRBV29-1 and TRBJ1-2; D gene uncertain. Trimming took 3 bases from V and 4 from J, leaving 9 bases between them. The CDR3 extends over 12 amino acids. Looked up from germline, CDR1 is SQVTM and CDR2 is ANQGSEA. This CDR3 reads CSVDGQTYGYTF. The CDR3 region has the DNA TGCAGCGTTGATGGTCAAACCTATGGCTACACCTTC. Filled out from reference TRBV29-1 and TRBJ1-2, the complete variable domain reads SAVISQKPSRDICQRGTSLTIQCQVDSQVTMMFWYRQQPGQSLTLIATANQGSEATYESGFVIDKFPISRPNLTFSTLTVSNMSPEDSSIYLCSVDGQTYGYTFGSGTRLTVV.

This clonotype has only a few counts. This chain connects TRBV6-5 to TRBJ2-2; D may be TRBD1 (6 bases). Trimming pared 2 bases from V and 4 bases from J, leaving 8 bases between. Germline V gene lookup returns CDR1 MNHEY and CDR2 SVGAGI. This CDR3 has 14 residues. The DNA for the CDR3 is TGTGCCAGCAGTTACGAGGGGGTCACCGGGGAGCTGTTTTTT. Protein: CASSYEGVTGELFF.

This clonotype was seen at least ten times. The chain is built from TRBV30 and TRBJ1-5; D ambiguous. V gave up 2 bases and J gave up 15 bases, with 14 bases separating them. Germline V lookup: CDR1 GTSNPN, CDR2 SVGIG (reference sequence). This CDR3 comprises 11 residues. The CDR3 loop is CAWSYRDHMHF. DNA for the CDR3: TGTGCCTGGAGTTACCGGGATCACATGCATTTT.

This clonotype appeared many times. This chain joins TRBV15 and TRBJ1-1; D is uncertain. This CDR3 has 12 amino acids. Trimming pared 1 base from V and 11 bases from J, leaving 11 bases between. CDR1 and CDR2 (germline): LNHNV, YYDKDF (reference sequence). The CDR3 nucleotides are TGTGCCACCAGCAGAGGAGAAGGATTGGCTTTCTTT. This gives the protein CATSRGEGLAFF.

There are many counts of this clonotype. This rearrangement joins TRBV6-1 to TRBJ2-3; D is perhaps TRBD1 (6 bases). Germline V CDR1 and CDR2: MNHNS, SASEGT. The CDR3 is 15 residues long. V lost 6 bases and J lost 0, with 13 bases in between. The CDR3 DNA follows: TGTGCCAGCAGAAGGAGGACAGTTAGCACAGATACGCAGTATTTT. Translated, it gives CASRRRTVSTDTQYF.

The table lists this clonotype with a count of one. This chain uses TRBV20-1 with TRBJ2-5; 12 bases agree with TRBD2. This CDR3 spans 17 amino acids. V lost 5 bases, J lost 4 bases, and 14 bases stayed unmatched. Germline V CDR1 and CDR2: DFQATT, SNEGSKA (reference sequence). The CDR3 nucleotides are TGCAGTGCTCGAGTTTCTGCTAGCGGGGGGGCCGGAGAGACCCAGTACTTC. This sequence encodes CSARVSASGGAGETQYF.

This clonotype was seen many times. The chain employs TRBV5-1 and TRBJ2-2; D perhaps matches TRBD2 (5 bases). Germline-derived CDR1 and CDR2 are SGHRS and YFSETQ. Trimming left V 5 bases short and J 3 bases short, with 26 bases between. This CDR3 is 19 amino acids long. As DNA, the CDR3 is TGCGCCAGCAGGATTGGGAGCGTGCTGCGTGCGAGGGACACCGGGGAGCTGTTTTTT. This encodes CASRIGSVLRARDTGELFF.

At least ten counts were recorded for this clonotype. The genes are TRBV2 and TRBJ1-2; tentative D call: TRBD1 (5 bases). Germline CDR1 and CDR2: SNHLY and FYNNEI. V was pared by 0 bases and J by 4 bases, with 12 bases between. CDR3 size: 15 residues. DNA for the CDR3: TGTGCCAGCAGTGAAGCAGGGGCGTGGGGCTATGGCTACACCTTC. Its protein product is CASSEAGAWGYGYTF. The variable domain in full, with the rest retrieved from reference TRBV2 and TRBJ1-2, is EPEVTQTPSHQVTQMGQEVILRCVPISNHLYFYWYRQILGQKVEFLVSFYNNEISEKSEIFDDQFSVERPDGSNFTLKIRSTKLEDSAMYFCASSEAGAWGYGYTFGSGTRLTVV.

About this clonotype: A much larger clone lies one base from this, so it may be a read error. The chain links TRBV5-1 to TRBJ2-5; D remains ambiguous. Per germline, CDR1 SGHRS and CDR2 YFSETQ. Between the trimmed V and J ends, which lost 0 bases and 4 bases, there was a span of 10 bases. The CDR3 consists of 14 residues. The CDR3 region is CASSLGGERETQYF. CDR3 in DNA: TGCGCCAGCAGCTTGGGCGGAGAGAGAGAGACCCAGTACTTC.

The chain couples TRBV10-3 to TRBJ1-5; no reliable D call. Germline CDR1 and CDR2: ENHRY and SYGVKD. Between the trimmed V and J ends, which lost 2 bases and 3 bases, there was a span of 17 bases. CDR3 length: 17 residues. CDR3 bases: TGTGCCATCAGTGAGATGATTGTCGGAGGTACCAATCAGCCCCAGCATTTT. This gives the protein CAISEMIVGGTNQPQHF.

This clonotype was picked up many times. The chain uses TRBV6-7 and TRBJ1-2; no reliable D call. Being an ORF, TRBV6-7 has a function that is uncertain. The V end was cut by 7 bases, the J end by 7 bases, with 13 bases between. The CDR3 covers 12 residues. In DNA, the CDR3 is TGTGCCAGCACCTGCGGAGGGCGTGGCTACACCTTC. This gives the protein CASTCGGRGYTF.